The 14 T cell receptor beta chains below come from one sample, sequenced in a study of T cells after yellow fever vaccination. TCRdb used MiXCR to reprocess the 5' RACE reads, holding one entry per CDR3 protein. The sample yields more than 300,000 distinct CDR3 sequences, about 10% seen once. Sequenced material: CD4+ T cells sorted from PBMCs, taken 45 days after the yellow fever booster vaccination. The origin of the receptors is a man between 18 and 35 years old who received the YFV17D yellow fever vaccine.

The rearrangement links TRBV29-1 to TRBJ2-7, with 10 bases fitting TRBD2. The CDR3 runs to 12 residues. Germline CDR1 SQVTM, CDR2 ANQGSEA. With V trimmed by 4 bases and J by 7 bases, 4 bases remained unmatched. CDR3 in DNA: TGCAGCGTTGCGAGCGGGGGGGCGGAGCAGTACTTC. Residues: CSVASGGAEQYF.

This clonotype showed up many times. V usage is TRBV7-9 and J usage is TRBJ2-4; D is unclear. The V gene's germline CDR1 is SEHNR and CDR2 FQNEAQ (reference sequence). The CDR3 sequence is 14 residues long. V lost 1 base to trimming and J lost 0 bases, with 4 bases between them. DNA of the CDR3: TGTGCCAGCAGCTTAGAACCAGCCAAAAACATTCAGTACTTC. This codes for CASSLEPAKNIQYF. Variable domain in full (rest from reference TRBV7-9 and TRBJ2-4): DTGVSQNPRHKITKRGQNVTFRCDPISEHNRLYWYRQTLGQGPEFLTYFQNEAQLEKSRLLSDRFSAERPKGSFSTLEIQRTEQGDSAMYLCASSLEPAKNIQYFGAGTRLSVL.

The gene calls are TRBV30 and TRBJ1-5; possible D gene TRBD1, 6 bases. From germline, CDR1 is GTSNPN and CDR2 SVGIG (reference sequence). CDR3 length equals 13 residues. V was shortened by 0 bases and J by 4 bases, with 7 bases between the two germline ends. CDR3 sequence reads: CAWSVTGNQPQHF. CDR3 sequence (DNA): TGTGCCTGGAGTGTTACAGGGAATCAGCCCCAGCATTTT.

A few counts support this clonotype. The chain is built from TRBV7-2 and TRBJ1-2; 7 bases fit TRBD1. The CDR3 length is 13 residues. CDR1 is SGHTA and CDR2 is FQGNSA in the germline V gene. Losses at the gene ends were 4 bases for V and 4 bases for J; bases not matched to a gene: 3. The CDR3 coding sequence is TGTGCCAGCAGCTCCTGGACAGGCTATGGCTACACCTTC. This sequence encodes CASSSWTGYGYTF.

This clonotype was counted between two and nine times. This rearrangement joins TRBV6-6 to TRBJ2-3; a weak D match, TRBD2 (6 bases). V lost 0 bases, J lost 4 bases, and 14 bases lay in between. The CDR3 covers 16 residues. Germline V CDR1 and CDR2: MNHNY, SVGAGI (reference sequence). CDR3 nucleotides: TGTGCCAGCAGTTACTCTTGGTCCCGGGGGTCAGATACGCAGTATTTT. Its translation: CASSYSWSRGSDTQYF.

The J gene is TRBJ1-1, the V gene TRBV29-1; no reliable D call. The CDR3 consists of 12 residues. The V end lost 7 bases, the J end lost 4 bases, and 13 bases lay between the germline ends. Germline CDR1 and CDR2: SQVTM and ANQGSEA. The CDR3 loop is CSAQRGSTEAFF. The CDR3 nucleotides are TGCAGCGCCCAGCGGGGTAGCACTGAAGCTTTCTTT. The full variable domain, with the rest looked up from reference TRBV29-1 and TRBJ1-1, is SAVISQKPSRDICQRGTSLTIQCQVDSQVTMMFWYRQQPGQSLTLIATANQGSEATYESGFVIDKFPISRPNLTFSTLTVSNMSPEDSSIYLCSAQRGSTEAFFGQGTRLTVV.

The chain combines TRBV5-1 with TRBJ2-5; D is undetermined. Germline lookup yields CDR1 SGHRS and CDR2 YFSETQ. This CDR3 has 14 amino acids. V was shortened by 0 bases and J by 2 bases, with 8 bases between the two germline ends. CDR3 residues: CASSLVGRQETQYF. CDR3 nucleotides: TGCGCCAGCAGCTTGGTAGGGCGACAAGAGACCCAGTACTTC.

This clonotype appeared a few times. The chain combines TRBV5-1 with TRBJ2-3, with TRBD1 matching over 8 bases. Germline CDR1 reads SGHRS; CDR2 reads YFSETQ. Trimming removed 2 bases from V and 2 bases from J; junction bases left unmatched: 10. This CDR3 spans 17 amino acids. This chain's CDR3 is CASSLAPRGRTTDTQYF. In DNA, the CDR3 is TGCGCCAGCAGCTTAGCCCCCAGGGGGCGCACCACAGATACGCAGTATTTT.

This clonotype appeared a few times. The chain is built from TRBV10-3 and TRBJ2-2, with 8 positions matching TRBD1. This CDR3 has 14 amino acids. V shed 10 bases and J 2 bases; nucleotides not matched to a gene: 6. Looked up from germline, CDR1 is ENHRY and CDR2 is SYGVKD. The CDR3 sequence: CATSTGVNTGELFF. Here the CDR3 DNA reads TGTGCCACTTCGACAGGGGTTAACACCGGGGAGCTGTTTTTT.

The J gene is TRBJ1-2, the V gene TRBV18; D unresolved. This CDR3 has 13 amino acids. Germline V gene sequence: CDR1 KGHSH, CDR2 LQKENI. V was shortened by 3 bases and J by 2 bases, with 7 bases between the two germline ends. Here the CDR3 DNA reads TGTGCCAGCTCACCGTGGGAAAACTATGGCTACACCTTC. Its translation is CASSPWENYGYTF.

The chain recombines TRBV20-1 with TRBJ2-3; D is perhaps TRBD2 (7 bases). Trimming shortened V by 4 bases and J by 3 bases, and 14 bases separated the two germline ends. CDR1 and CDR2 from the germline V gene are DFQATT and SNEGSKA (reference sequence). CDR3 length equals 14 residues. The CDR3 sequence: CSATRGGWTDTQYF. The CDR3 DNA follows: TGCAGTGCTACCCGCGGGGGCTGGACAGATACGCAGTATTTT.

This chain links TRBV5-1 with TRBJ1-4; D gene unclear. CDR3 length: 14 residues. Germline V CDR1 and CDR2: SGHRS, YFSETQ. V gave up 0 bases and J gave up 0 bases, with 3 bases separating them. The CDR3: CASSLASTNEKLFF. CDR3 nucleotide sequence: TGCGCCAGCAGCTTGGCCTCAACTAATGAAAAACTGTTTTTT.

The CDR3 DNA sequence: TGTGCCAGCAGCCGACCGGACAGGAGATATGGCTACACCTTC. This translates into CASSRPDRRYGYTF. This sequence joins TRBV5-4 and TRBJ1-2; 7 bases match TRBD1. The CDR3 runs to 14 residues. J gave up 5 bases and V 4 bases, and 8 bases lay outside the gene matches. From germline, CDR1 is SGHNT and CDR2 YYREEE (reference sequence).

This clonotype was observed a handful of times. The genes are TRBV20-1 and TRBJ2-3, with a possible D match to TRBD2 (5 bases). This CDR3 is built from 13 residues. The ends were cut back, 1 base at V and 3 bases at J, with 8 bases in the middle. Germline V gene sequence: CDR1 DFQATT, CDR2 SNEGSKA (reference sequence). CDR3 region: CSARGPGTDTQYF. DNA of the CDR3: TGCAGTGCTAGAGGTCCGGGGACAGATACGCAGTATTTT.